This T cell receptor beta chain appears in the sequencing data of a study of T cell changes during pregnancy in multiple sclerosis. Produced via immunoSEQ multiplex PCR; TCRdb's table is partial and in-frame only. The sample records around 58,000 clones, about 91% being singletons. The CDR3 has 15 amino acids. CDR1 and CDR2 from the germline V gene are PRHDT and FYEKMQ (reference sequence). V dropped 1 base and J dropped 1; count of bases not matched to a gene: 2. This chain links TRBV13 with TRBJ2-3, with 7 bases identical to TRBD2. This TCR was sampled from a female donor with multiple sclerosis, enrolled in a pregnancy study. The material sequenced was peripheral blood, taken before pregnancy. In DNA, the CDR3 is TGTGCCAGCAGCTTAGTGGGGAGGGGCACAGATACGCAGTATTTT. Amino acid sequence: CASSLVGRGTDTQYF. Complete variable domain (other parts from reference TRBV13 and TRBJ2-3): AAGVIQSPRHLIKEKRETATLKCYPIPRHDTVYWYQQGPGQDPQFLISFYEKMQSDKGSIPDRFSAQQFSDYHSELNMSSLELGDSALYFCASSLVGRGTDTQYFGPGTRLTVL.